This record looks at one TCR beta chain sequence and its context. Its antigen is not identified. Division of CD4+ cells produced a CD45RA+ naive subset and a CD45RA-negative memory subset. This specimen belongs to a study of shared clonotypes between healthy human individuals. Study results and limitations: The generation probabilities recorded for non-shared clonotypes fell below those of clonotypes shared by all four donors. Memory subsets generally showed smaller estimated richness than naive subsets did. The diversity represented, both genetic and in exposure history, was limited by few donors.

The germline gives CDR1 WNHNN, CDR2 SYGVQD (reference sequence). The V gene lost 3 bases and the J gene lost 6 bases, with 15 bases spanning the gap. The CDR3 runs to 14 residues. Repertoires were generated with immunoSEQ multiplex PCR, while TCRdb's copy carries only in-frame clones and drops some. The sample shows around 2.3 million clones, more than 90% of them seen only once. The chain uses TRBV10-1 and TRBJ2-7; unclear D gene. This TCR was sampled from a man aged 18 to 30 in good health. The sequenced material came from naive CD4+ T cells sorted from blood. Documented subset: CD45RA+ positively selected. The CDR3 DNA sequence: TGCGCCAGCAGTGATTCGGACGAGCGTGGCGAGCAGTACTTC. Its translation: CASSDSDERGEQYF.